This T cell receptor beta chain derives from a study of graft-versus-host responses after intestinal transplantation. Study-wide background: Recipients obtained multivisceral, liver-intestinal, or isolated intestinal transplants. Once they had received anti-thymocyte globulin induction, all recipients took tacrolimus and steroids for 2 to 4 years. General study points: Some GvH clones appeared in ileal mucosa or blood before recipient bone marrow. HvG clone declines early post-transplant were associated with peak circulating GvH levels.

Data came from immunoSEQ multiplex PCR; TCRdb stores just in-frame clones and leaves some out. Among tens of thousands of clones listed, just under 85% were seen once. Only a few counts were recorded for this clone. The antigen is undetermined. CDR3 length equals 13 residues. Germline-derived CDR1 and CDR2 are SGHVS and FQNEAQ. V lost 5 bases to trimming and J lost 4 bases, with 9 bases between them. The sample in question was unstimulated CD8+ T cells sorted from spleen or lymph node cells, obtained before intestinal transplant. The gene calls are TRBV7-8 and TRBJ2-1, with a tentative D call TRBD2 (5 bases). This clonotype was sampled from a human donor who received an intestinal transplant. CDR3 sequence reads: CASSPDYYNEQFF. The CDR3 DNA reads TGTGCCAGCAGCCCAGACTATTACAATGAGCAGTTCTTC.